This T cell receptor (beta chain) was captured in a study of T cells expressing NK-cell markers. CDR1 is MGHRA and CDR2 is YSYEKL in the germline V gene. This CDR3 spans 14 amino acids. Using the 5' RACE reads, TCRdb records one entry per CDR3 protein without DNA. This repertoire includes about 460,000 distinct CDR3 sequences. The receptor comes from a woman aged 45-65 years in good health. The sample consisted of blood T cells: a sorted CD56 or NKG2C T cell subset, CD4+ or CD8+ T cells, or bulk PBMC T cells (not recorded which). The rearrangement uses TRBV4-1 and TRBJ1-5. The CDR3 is CASSQAGQNQPQHF.